This T cell receptor (beta chain) derives from a study of graft-versus-host responses after intestinal transplantation. The study's findings and limits: Early post-transplant declines in HvG were associated with peak levels of circulating GvH clones.

Method: immunoSEQ multiplex PCR; TCRdb's copy keeps in-frame clones and lacks some. The sample lists about 39,000 clones; more than 90% were seen once. Note on this clone: Its target is not known.

This CDR3 is built from 16 residues. Germline V gives CDR1 SGHNT, CDR2 YYREEE (reference sequence). Trimming shortened V by 4 bases and J by 3 bases, and 18 bases separated the two germline ends. The sequence was obtained from a human donor who was the organ donor for an intestinal transplant. Sequenced here: unstimulated CD8+ T cells sorted from spleen or lymph node cells, sampled before transplant. The genes are TRBV5-4 and TRBJ2-3; TRBD2 might be the D (6 bases). The CDR3, as DNA: TGTGCCAGCAGCCCGAGCACTAGCTATGGGACAGATACGCAGTATTTT. This codes for CASSPSTSYGTDTQYF.